This T cell receptor (beta chain) was observed in a study of T cells after yellow fever vaccination. TCRdb itself ran the 5' RACE reads through MiXCR, one entry per CDR3 protein. The sample lists around 310,000 distinct CDR3 sequences, 3% to 4.5% occurring once. This clonotype was counted only a few times. V was trimmed by 5 bases and J by 9 bases, leaving 17 bases between them. Per germline, CDR1 MNHEY and CDR2 SVGAGI. This CDR3 region has 15 residues. Sequences were derived from PBMCs, sampled 5 days after the yellow fever booster vaccination. The receptor comes from a man aged 18 to 29 who received the YFV17D yellow fever vaccine. The V call is TRBV6-5, the J call TRBJ1-6; TRBD1 might be the D (5 bases). CDR3 amino acids: CASSPGSGVSSPLHF. Here the CDR3 DNA reads TGTGCCAGCAGTCCAGGTTCGGGGGTTTCTTCACCCCTCCACTTT.